This T cell receptor (beta chain) was documented in a study of identical twins. Germline assignment: CDR1 MNHEY and CDR2 SMNVEV (reference sequence). V lost 2 bases and J lost 5, with 13 bases in between. This CDR3 spans 14 amino acids. On this clonotype itself: Its target is not known.

Study results and caveats: Twin-shared out-of-frame alpha sequences showed excess low generation probability.

TCRdb reprocessed the 5' RACE reads with MiXCR, giving one entry per CDR3 protein. The data show 1,800,000 or so distinct CDR3 sequences, with more than 30% seen just once and over 0.25% held by the top ten. The chain is built from TRBV27 and TRBJ2-7, with a possible D match to TRBD2 (7 bases). The sequenced sample was cord blood. The sequence derives from a newborn girl in good health. CDR3 DNA: TGTGCCAGCAGTTTAGGGGGGGCAACCCACGAGCAGTACTTC. Protein sequence: CASSLGGATHEQYF.